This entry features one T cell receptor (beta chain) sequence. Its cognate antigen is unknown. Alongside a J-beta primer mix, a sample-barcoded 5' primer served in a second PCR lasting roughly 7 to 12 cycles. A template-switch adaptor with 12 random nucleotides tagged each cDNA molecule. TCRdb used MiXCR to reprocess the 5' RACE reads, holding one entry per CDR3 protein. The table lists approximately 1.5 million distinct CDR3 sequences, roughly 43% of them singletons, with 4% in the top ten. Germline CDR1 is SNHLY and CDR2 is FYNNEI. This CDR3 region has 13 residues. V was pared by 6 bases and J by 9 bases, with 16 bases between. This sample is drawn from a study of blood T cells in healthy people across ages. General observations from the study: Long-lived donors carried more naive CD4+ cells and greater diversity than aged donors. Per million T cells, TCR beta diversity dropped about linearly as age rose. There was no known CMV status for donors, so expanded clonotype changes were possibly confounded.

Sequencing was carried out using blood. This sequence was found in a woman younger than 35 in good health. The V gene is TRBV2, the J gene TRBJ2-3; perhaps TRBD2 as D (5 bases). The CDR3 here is CASRAPIAGTQYF. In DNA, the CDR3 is TGTGCCAGCAGGGCACCGATCGCGGGCACGCAGTATTTT.